This T cell receptor (beta chain) emerged from a study of T-cell reconstitution after alpha-beta-depleted transplantation in children. Using unique molecular identifiers, the investigators prepared the TCRbeta library. MiXCR, run by TCRdb on the PCR reads, gives a single entry per CDR3 protein. The table lists about 580,000 distinct CDR3 sequences, 23% of them singletons. Trimming cost V 4 bases and J 2 bases; bases outside gene matches: 5. This CDR3 comprises 17 residues. Germline assignment: CDR1 SGHRS and CDR2 YFSETQ. The chain joins TRBV5-1 to TRBJ2-5, with TRBD2 identical over 16 bases. The input for sequencing was PBMCs, mostly from graft donor cells, taken 360 days after TCRalphabeta/CD19-depleted stem cell transplant. The sequence came from a boy under two years old who had a stem cell transplant for acute myeloid leukemia, so the T cells may come from the graft donor. In DNA, the CDR3 is TGCGCCAGCAGCCAGGGACTAGCGGGGGGGCTTCAAGAGACCCAGTACTTC. Its protein product is CASSQGLAGGLQETQYF.